This T cell receptor beta chain comes out of a study of regulatory T cells in long-lasting Graves disease. Time point here: newly diagnosed GD, antithyroid drugs for less than 3 months. Making the TCR library involved RNA that had been extracted from PBMCs. Staff drew roughly 9 milliliters of peripheral blood into EDTA tubes. Investigators prepared the TCR beta libraries by applying iRepertoire HTBI primers and Arm-PCR of CDR3 regions. Each CDR3 protein is one row after TCRdb ran MiXCR on the multiplex PCR reads. The sample lists under 500,000 distinct CDR3 sequences, about 17% occurring once. Per germline, CDR1 SGHAT and CDR2 FQDESV (reference sequence). V lost 2 bases and J lost 1, with 6 bases in between. The CDR3 is made up of 13 amino acids. These same data were also listed under a study on T cells in Graves' hyperthyroidism and ophthalmopathy. That work contributes: The blood repertoire included most of the expanded thyroid clonotypes above 0.001.

The TCR sequence derives from a woman aged 25 to 39 with Graves disease. This sample comprised peripheral blood mononuclear cells (PBMCs), obtained at new diagnosis, from a patient treated with antithyroid drugs. The chain links TRBV11-1 to TRBJ2-7, with D unclear. CDR3 sequence reads: CASSLIESYEQYF. The DNA for the CDR3 is TGTGCCAGCAGCTTAATCGAATCCTACGAGCAGTACTTC.